The clone carrying this T cell receptor beta chain was detected ten times or more. TCRdb fed the 5' RACE reads into MiXCR, producing one record per CDR3 protein. The sample yields about 8,600 distinct CDR3 sequences, more than 4.5% seen once. The CDR3 length is 16 residues. This sample was taken from a study of spatial heterogeneity in lung cancer. Across the study: As counted in raw reads, each unique TCR and UMI combination appeared more than ten times on average.

The time point was: sample taken at primary tumor resection. The donors, approximately 66 patients with untreated early-stage non-small cell lung cancer, provided the samples. Whole RNA came from tumor, nontumor lung or frozen PBMC and was sequenced without being sorted. Sequenced material: PBMCs, taken at surgery. The rearrangement links TRBV21-1 to TRBJ2-7; TRBD1, the table's D call, lacks a check against the DNA. TRBV21-1 is a pseudogene. This clonotype was obtained from a male donor with early-stage non-small cell lung cancer. The chain's CDR3 is CASSPPRDRPTYEQYV. Here the CDR3 DNA reads TGTGCCAGCAGCCCCCCCCGGGACAGACCAACCTACGAGCAGTACGTC.